The present TCR beta chain was sequenced within a study of T cells in Graves' hyperthyroidism and ophthalmopathy. Background on the study: Peripheral blood was taken when the disease was first diagnosed, before any treatment began. Study-level results: Ophthalmopathy, which appeared later, was predicted by the model a median 6.5 months before onset.

Amplification targeted TCR beta CDR3 regions from RNA transcripts. The HTBI set primed first-round TCR CDR3 RT-PCR. One entry per CDR3 protein results from TCRdb running MiXCR on the multiplex PCR reads. Seen here are roughly 400,000 distinct CDR3 sequences, around an eighth observed once, and the top ten hold under 30%. Each diagnosis was grounded in clinical symptoms, serum thyroxine and TRAb, thyroid ultrasound, and orbital computed tomography. The CDR3 loop spans 20 amino acids. In germline, CDR1 is KGHDR, CDR2 SFDVKD. V shed 4 bases and J 0 bases; nucleotides not matched to a gene: 15. There are a few counts of this clonotype. Its antigen is still unknown.

The chain is built from TRBV24-1 and TRBJ2-1; TRBD2 matches 9 bases. The receptor's source is a man aged 50-60 years with Graves' ophthalmopathy. The sample consisted of blood. CDR3 region: CATSDLKSSGTRSSYNEQFF. In DNA, the CDR3 is TGTGCCACCAGTGACCTAAAATCTAGCGGGACAAGGAGCTCCTACAATGAGCAGTTCTTC.